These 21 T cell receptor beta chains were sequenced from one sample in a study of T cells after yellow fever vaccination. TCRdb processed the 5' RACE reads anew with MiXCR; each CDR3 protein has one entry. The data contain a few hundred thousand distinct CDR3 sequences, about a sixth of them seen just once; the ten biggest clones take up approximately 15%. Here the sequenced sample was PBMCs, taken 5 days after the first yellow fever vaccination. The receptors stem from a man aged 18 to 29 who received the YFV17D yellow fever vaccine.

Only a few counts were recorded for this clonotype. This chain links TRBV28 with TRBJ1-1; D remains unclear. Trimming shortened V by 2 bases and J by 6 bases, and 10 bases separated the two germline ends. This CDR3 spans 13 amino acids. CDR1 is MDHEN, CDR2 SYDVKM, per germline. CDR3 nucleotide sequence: TGTGCCAGCAGTTTACCGTTGCAGGCTGAAGCTTTCTTT. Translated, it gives CASSLPLQAEAFF.

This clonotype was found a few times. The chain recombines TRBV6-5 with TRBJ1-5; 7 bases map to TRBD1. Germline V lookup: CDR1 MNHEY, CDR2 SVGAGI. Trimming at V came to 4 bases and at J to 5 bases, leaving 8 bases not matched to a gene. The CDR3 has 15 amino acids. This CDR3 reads CASSLQGGGDQPQHF. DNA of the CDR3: TGTGCCAGCAGTTTGCAGGGGGGAGGGGATCAGCCCCAGCATTTT.

CDR3 region: CASNLAGAQETQYF. DNA for the CDR3: TGTGCCAGCAACCTAGCGGGGGCACAAGAGACCCAGTACTTC. The chain is built from TRBV6-1 and TRBJ2-5, with 10 bases lining up with TRBD2. J lost 2 bases, V lost 7 bases, and 4 bases had no gene match. Germline CDR1 is MNHNS and CDR2 is SASEGT. This CDR3 contains 14 residues.

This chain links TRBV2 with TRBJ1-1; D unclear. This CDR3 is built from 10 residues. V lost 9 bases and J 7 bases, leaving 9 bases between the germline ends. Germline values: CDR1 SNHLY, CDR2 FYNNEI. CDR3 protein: CASSGGEAFF. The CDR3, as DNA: TGTGCCAGTTCCGGTGGTGAAGCTTTCTTT. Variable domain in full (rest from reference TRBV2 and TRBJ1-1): EPEVTQTPSHQVTQMGQEVILRCVPISNHLYFYWYRQILGQKVEFLVSFYNNEISEKSEIFDDQFSVERPDGSNFTLKIRSTKLEDSAMYFCASSGGEAFFGQGTRLTVV.

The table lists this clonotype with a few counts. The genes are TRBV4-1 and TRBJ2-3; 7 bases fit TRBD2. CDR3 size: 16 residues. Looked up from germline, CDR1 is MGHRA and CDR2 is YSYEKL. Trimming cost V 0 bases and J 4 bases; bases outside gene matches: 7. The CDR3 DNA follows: TGCGCCAGCAGCCAAGAGGCGGGGGTTTCCGCAGATACGCAGTATTTT. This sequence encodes CASSQEAGVSADTQYF.

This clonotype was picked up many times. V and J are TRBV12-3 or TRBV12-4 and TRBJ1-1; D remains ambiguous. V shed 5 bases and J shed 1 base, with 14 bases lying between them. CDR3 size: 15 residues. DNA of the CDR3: TGTGCCAGCAGTCACGACACTGGCACGAACACTGAAGCTTTCTTT. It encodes CASSHDTGTNTEAFF.

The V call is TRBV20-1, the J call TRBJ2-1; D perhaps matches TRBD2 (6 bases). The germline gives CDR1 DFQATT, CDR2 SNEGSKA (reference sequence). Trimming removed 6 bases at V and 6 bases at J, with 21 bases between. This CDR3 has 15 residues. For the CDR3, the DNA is TGCAGTGCCCCGCGTGCGGGGTCTAGTCCCAATGAGCAGTTCTTC. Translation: CSAPRAGSSPNEQFF.

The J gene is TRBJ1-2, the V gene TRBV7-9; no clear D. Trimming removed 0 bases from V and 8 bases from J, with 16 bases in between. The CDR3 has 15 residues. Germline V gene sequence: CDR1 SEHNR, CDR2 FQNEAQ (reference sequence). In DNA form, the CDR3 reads TGTGCCAGCAGCTTAGCGGGCTGGGATTTACTCGGCTACACCTTC. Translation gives CASSLAGWDLLGYTF.

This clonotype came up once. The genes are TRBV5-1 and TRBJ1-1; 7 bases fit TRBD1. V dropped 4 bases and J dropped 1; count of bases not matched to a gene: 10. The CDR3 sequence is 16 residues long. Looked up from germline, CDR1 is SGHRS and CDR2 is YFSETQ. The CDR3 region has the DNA TGCGCCAGCAGCAGAACGACAGGGCGAGGGAACACTGAAGCTTTCTTT. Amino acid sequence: CASSRTTGRGNTEAFF.

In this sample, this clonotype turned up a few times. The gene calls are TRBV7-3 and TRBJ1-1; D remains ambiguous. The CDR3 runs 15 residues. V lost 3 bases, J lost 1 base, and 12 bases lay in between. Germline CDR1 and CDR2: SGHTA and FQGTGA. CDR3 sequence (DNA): TGTGCCAGCAGCTTGGGAATCGGTGGGAACACTGAAGCTTTCTTT. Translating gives CASSLGIGGNTEAFF.

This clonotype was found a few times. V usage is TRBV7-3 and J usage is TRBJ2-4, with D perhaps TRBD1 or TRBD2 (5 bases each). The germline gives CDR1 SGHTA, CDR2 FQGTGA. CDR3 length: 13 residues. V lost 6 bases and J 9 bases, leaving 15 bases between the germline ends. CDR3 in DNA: TGTGCCAGCAGACCTGAGGGGTCAGGCATTCAGTACTTC. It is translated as CASRPEGSGIQYF.

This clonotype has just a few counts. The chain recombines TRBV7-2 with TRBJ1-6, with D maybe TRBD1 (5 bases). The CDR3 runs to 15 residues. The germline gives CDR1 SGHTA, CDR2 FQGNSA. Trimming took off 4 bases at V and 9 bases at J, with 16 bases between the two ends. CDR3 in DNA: TGTGCCAGCAGCTCCATGGGGCACGTAGGTTCACCCCTCCACTTT. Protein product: CASSSMGHVGSPLHF.

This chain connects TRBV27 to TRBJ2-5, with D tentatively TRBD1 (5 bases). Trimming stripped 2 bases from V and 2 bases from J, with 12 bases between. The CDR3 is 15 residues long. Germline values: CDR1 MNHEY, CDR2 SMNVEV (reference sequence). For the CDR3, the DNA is TGTGCCAGCAGTTTAGGGCAGGGTAGGCAAGAGACCCAGTACTTC. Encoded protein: CASSLGQGRQETQYF.

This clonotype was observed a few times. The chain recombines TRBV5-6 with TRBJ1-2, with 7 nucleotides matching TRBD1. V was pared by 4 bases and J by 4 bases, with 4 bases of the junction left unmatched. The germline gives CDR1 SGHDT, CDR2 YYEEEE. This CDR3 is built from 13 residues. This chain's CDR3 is CASSIQGTYGYTF. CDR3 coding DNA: TGTGCCAGCAGCATACAGGGGACCTATGGCTACACCTTC.

Here the CDR3 reads CSASLRGGTRYEQYV. The CDR3 nucleotides are TGCAGTGCTAGTTTGAGGGGCGGTACAAGATACGAGCAGTACGTC. The chain carries TRBV20-1 and TRBJ2-7; D assignment may be TRBD1 or TRBD2 (5 bases each). The CDR3 is made up of 15 amino acids. Germline V gives CDR1 DFQATT, CDR2 SNEGSKA (reference sequence). The V end lost 3 bases, the J end lost 4 bases, and 19 bases lay between the germline ends.

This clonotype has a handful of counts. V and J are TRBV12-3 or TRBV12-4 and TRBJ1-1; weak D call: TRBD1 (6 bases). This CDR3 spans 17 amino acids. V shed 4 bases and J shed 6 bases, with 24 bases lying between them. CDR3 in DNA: TGTGCCAGCAGTTCGTTTCTAGTCTGGGGGCAGGAGCCTGAAGCTTTCTTT. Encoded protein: CASSSFLVWGQEPEAFF.

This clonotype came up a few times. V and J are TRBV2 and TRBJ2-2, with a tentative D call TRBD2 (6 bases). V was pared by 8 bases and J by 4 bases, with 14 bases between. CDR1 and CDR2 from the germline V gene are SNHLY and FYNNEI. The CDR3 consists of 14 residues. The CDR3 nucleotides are TGTGCCAGCCTGTTTCTGGGAGGCACCGGGGAGCTGTTTTTT. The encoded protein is CASLFLGGTGELFF.

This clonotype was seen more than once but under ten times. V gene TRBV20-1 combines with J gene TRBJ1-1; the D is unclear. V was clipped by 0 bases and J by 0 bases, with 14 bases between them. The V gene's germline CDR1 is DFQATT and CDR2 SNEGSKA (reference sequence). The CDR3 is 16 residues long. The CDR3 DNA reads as TGCAGTGCTAGAGAAAAATCGGCGCACATGAACACTGAAGCTTTCTTT. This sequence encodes CSAREKSAHMNTEAFF.

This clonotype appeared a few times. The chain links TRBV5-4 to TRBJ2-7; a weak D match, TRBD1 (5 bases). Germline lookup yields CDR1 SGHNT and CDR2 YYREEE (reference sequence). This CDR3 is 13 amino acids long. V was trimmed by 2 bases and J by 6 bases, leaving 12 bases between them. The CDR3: CASSFTGSVEQYV. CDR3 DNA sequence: TGTGCCAGCAGCTTCACAGGATCGGTCGAGCAGTACGTC.

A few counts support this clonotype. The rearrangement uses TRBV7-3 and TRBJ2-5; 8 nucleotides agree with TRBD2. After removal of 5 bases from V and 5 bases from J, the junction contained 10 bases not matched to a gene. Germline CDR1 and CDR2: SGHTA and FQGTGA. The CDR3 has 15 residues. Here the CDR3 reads CASSLTFSGVETQYF. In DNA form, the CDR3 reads TGTGCCAGCAGCCTCACCTTTAGCGGGGTTGAGACCCAGTACTTC.

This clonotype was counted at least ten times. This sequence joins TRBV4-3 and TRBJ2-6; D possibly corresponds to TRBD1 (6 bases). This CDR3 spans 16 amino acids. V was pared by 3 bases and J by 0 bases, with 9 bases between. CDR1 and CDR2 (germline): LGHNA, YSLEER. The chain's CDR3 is CASSQDSPSGANVLTF. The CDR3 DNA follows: TGCGCCAGCAGCCAGGACAGTCCCTCTGGGGCCAACGTCCTGACTTTC.